This T cell receptor (beta chain) was observed in a study of Graves' ophthalmopathy and Graves' hyperthyroidism. The germline CDR1 and CDR2 sequences are LNHDA and SQIVND (reference sequence). This CDR3 is 13 amino acids long. Trimming shortened V by 3 bases and J by 5 bases, and 11 bases separated the two germline ends. RNA transcripts were the template, and TCR beta CDR3 regions were amplified from them. A first-round RT-PCR used HTBI primers, followed by a second-round multiplex PCR. TCRdb re-derived calls from the multiplex PCR reads in MiXCR, one entry per CDR3 protein. This sample yields around 590,000 distinct CDR3 sequences, of which about two fifths are seen a single time; roughly 4% belongs to the top ten. This clonotype occurred a few times. Its antigen remains unidentified. The diagnostic workup employed clinical symptoms, serum thyroxine, TRAb, thyroid ultrasound and orbital computed tomography.

Study observations and caveats: The model's prediction of ophthalmopathy progression had about 70% sensitivity and 72% to 85% specificity. From stable hyperthyroidism, ophthalmopathy was separated by a 13-signature model with just over 85% sensitivity and 75% to 82% specificity. Detection in blood was also observed for most expanded thyroid clonotypes above 0.001 frequency.

The chain is built from TRBV19 and TRBJ2-7; no clear D gene. The receptor was isolated from an adult man with Graves' hyperthyroidism. Sequences were obtained from peripheral blood or thyroid tissue (not recorded which). CDR3 residues: CASSIGRQNEQYF. CDR3 DNA sequence: TGTGCCAGTAGTATCGGTCGTCAAAACGAGCAGTACTTC. Variable domain in full (rest from reference TRBV19 and TRBJ2-7): DGGITQSPKYLFRKEGQNVTLSCEQNLNHDAMYWYRQDPGQGLRLIYYSQIVNDFQKGDIAEGYSVSREKKESFPLTVTSAQKNPTAFYLCASSIGRQNEQYFGPGTRLTVT.